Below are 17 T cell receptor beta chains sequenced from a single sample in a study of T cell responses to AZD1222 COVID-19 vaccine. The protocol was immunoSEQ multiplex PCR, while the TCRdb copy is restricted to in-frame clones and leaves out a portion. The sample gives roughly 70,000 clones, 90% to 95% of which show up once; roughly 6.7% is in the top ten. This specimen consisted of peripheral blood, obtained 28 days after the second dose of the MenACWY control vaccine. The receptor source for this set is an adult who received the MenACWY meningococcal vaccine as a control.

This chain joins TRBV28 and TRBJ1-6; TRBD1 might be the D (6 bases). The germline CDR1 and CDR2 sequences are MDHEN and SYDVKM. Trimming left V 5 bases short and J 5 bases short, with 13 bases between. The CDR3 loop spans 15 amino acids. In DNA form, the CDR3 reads TGTGCCAGCAGTCCGGACAGTGCCGATAATTCACCCCTCCACTTT. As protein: CASSPDSADNSPLHF. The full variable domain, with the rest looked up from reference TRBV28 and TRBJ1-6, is DVKVTQSSRYLVKRTGEKVFLECVQDMDHENMFWYRQDPGLGLRLIYFSYDVKMKEKGDIPEGYSVSREKKERFSLILESASTNQTSMYLCASSPDSADNSPLHFGNGTRLTVT.

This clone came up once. The CDR3: CASSEIGGRGYTF. The CDR3 DNA follows: TGTGCCAGCAGTGAAATTGGGGGGCGCGGCTACACCTTC. This sequence joins TRBV6-1 and TRBJ1-2, with D perhaps TRBD1 (6 bases). The CDR3 consists of 13 residues. V was trimmed by 2 bases and J by 8 bases, leaving 12 bases between them. Germline V gene data show CDR1 as MNHNS and CDR2 as SASEGT.

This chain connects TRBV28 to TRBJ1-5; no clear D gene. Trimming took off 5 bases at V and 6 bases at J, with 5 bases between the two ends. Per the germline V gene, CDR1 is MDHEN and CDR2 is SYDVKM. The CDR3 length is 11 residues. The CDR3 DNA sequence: TGTGCCAGCAGTGCCGGTCAGCCCCAGCATTTT. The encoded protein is CASSAGQPQHF.

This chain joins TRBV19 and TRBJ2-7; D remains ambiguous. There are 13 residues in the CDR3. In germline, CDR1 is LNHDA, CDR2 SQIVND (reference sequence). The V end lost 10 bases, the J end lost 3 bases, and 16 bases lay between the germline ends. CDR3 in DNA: TGTGCCACCCAAAAAGGGATTTTCTACGAGCAGTACTTC. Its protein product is CATQKGIFYEQYF.

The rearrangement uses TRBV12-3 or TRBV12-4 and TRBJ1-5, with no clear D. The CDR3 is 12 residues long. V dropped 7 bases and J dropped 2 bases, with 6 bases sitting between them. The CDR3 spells CASNLGNQPQHF. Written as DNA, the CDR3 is TGTGCCAGCAATTTGGGCAATCAGCCCCAGCATTTT.

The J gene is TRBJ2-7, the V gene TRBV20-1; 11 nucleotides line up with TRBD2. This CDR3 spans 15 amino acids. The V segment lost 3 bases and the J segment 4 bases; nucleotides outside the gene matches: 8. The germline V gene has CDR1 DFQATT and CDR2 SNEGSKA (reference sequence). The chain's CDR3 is CSASKGTSGPYEQYF. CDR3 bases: TGCAGTGCTAGTAAAGGGACTAGCGGACCTTACGAGCAGTACTTC.

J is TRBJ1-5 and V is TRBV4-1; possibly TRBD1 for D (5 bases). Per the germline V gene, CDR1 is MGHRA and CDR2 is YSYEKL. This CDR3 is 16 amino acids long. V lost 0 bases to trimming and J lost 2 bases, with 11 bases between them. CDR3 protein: CASSQEQGGGNQPQHF. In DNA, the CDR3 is TGCGCCAGCAGCCAAGAACAAGGAGGGGGCAATCAGCCCCAGCATTTT.

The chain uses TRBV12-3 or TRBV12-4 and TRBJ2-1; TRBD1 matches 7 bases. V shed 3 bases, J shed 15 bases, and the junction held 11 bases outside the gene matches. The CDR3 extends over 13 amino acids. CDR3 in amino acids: CASSFRGQGESFF. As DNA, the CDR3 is TGTGCCAGCAGTTTTAGAGGGCAGGGGGAATCGTTCTTC.

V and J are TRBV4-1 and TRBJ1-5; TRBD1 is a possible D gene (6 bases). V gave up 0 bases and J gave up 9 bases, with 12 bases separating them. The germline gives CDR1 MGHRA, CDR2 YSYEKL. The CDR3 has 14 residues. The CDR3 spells CASSQDPQGWPQHF. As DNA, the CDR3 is TGCGCCAGCAGCCAAGACCCACAGGGCTGGCCCCAGCATTTT.

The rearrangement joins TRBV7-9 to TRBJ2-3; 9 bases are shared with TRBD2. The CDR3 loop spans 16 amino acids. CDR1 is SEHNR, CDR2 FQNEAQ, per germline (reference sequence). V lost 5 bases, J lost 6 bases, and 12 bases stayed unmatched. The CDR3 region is CASSPRRGRERDTQYF. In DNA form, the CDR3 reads TGTGCCAGCAGCCCCCGGCGCGGGAGGGAGCGGGATACGCAGTATTTT.

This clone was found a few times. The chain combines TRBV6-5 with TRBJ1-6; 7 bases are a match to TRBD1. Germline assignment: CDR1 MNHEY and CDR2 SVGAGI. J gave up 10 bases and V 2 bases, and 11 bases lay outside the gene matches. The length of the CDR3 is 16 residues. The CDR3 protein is CASSYGTGTVESPLHF. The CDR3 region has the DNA TGTGCCAGCAGTTACGGTACCGGGACAGTCGAGTCACCCCTCCACTTT.

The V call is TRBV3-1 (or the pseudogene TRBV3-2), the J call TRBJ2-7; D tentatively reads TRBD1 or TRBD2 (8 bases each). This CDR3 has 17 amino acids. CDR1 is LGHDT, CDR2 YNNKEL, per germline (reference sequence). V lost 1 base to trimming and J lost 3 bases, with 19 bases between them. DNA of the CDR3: TGTGCCAGCAGCCAAGGACAGGGGAGGGCGGGAGGCTACGAGCAGTACTTC. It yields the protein CASSQGQGRAGGYEQYF.

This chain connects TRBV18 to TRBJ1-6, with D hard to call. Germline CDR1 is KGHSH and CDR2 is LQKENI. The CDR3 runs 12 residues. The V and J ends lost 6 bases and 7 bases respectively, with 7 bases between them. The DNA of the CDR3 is TGTGCCAGCTCCAAAAGGAATTCACCCCTCCACTTT. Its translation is CASSKRNSPLHF.

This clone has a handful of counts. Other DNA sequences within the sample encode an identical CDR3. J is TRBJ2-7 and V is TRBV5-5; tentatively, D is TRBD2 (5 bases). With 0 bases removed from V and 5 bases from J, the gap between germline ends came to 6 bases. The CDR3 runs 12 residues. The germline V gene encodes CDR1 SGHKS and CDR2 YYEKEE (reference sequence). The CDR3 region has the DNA TGTGCCAGCAGCTTGGCCGGGAACGAGCAGTACTTC. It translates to CASSLAGNEQYF.

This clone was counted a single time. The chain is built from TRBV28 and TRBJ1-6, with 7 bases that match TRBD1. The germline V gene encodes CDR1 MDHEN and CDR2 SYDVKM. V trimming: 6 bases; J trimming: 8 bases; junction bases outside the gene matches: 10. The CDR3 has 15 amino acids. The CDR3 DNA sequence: TGTGCCAGCAGCAACCCGGCCAGGGGGGATTCACCCCTCCACTTT. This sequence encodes CASSNPARGDSPLHF.

The CDR3 DNA is TGTGCCAGCAGAGGGGGCGCCCCCTATGGCTACACCTTC. Translated: CASRGGAPYGYTF. The genes are TRBV9 and TRBJ1-2; 7 nucleotides line up with TRBD1. V dropped 5 bases and J dropped 4; count of bases not matched to a gene: 5. This CDR3 has 13 amino acids. Per germline, CDR1 SGDLS and CDR2 YYNGEE.

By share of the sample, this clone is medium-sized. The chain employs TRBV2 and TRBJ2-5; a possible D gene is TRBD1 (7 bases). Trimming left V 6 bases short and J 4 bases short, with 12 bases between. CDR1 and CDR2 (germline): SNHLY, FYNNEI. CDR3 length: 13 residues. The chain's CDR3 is CASRAQGGETQYF. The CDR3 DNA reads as TGTGCCAGCAGAGCTCAGGGGGGAGAGACCCAGTACTTC.